This paragraph reports one T cell receptor beta chain. Data came from immunoSEQ multiplex PCR; TCRdb stores just in-frame clones and leaves some out. The sample holds more than 12,000 clones, 91% seen once. The length of the CDR3 is 16 residues. V lost 0 bases, J lost 11 bases, and 22 bases lay in between. Germline loops: CDR1 MNHNY, CDR2 SVGAGI (reference sequence). This entry belongs to a study of PD-1 blockade in classical Hodgkin lymphoma. Time point specified: newly diagnosed, previously untreated cHL patient sample. Thawed PBMCs were subjected to magnetic negative selection, which yielded isolated CD8+ T cells.

The chain couples TRBV6-6 to TRBJ1-1, with D hard to call. Sequenced material: CD8+ T cells from blood. The source is a human donor with classical Hodgkin lymphoma. CDR3 loop: CASSYSPLAGWSSAFF. In nucleotides, the CDR3 is TGTGCCAGCAGTTACTCGCCTCTGGCAGGATGGTCTTCGGCTTTCTTT.